The present entry profiles one TCR beta chain with its context. The antigen is undetermined. This sample is drawn from a study of response to subunit inactivated influenza vaccine. Whole-study results and caveats: Each seasonal flu vaccination may recruit only limited new T cells, authors suggested.

V lost 0 bases, J lost 4 bases, and 10 bases lay in between. The CDR3 loop spans 14 amino acids. Per germline, CDR1 SGHDT and CDR2 YYEEEE. TCRdb recomputed calls from the RT-PCR reads with MiXCR, one row per CDR3 protein. The sample contains under 800,000 distinct CDR3 sequences, approximately 15% of which appear only once. This specimen was PBMCs from blood, taken roughly 15 days before vaccination. The receptor was derived from a man between 50 and 59 years old who received an inactivated influenza vaccine. V is TRBV5-6 and J is TRBJ1-2; no definite D call. The CDR3 sequence is CASSLGAATYGYTF. CDR3 bases: TGTGCCAGCAGCTTGGGGGCGGCAACCTATGGCTACACCTTC.